This entry features one TCR beta chain sequence. Its antigen remains unknown. This table comes from immunoSEQ multiplex PCR, and its TCRdb copy is limited to in-frame clones, with some not included. Among around 160,000 clones listed, 91% were seen once. The CDR3 is 13 residues long. V was shortened by 2 bases and J by 9 bases, with 11 bases between the two germline ends. The V gene's germline CDR1 is SGHTA and CDR2 FQGNSA. The sample comes from a study of cytomegalovirus exposure and HLA in healthy donors. Broader study findings: Most TCRs appeared rarely, but some public TCRs recurred in many donors.

The chain joins TRBV7-2 to TRBJ2-1; D may be TRBD2 (7 bases). The clonotype originates from a woman between 18 and 30 years old in good health and CMV-seropositive. Sequencing was performed on PBMCs. The CDR3 sequence: CASSLLRGAEQFF. The CDR3 DNA reads as TGTGCCAGCAGCTTACTCCGGGGGGCTGAGCAGTTCTTC.